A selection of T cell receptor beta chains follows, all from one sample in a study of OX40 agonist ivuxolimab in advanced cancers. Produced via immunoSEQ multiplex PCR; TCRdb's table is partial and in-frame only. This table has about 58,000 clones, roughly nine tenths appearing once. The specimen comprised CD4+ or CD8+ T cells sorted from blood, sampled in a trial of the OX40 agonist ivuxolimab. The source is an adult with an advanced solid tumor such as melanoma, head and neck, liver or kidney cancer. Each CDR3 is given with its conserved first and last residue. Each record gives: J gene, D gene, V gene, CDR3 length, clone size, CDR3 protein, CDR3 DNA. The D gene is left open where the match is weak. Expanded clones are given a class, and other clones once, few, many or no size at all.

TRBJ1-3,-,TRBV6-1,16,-,CASSERFVASGNTIYF,TGTGCCAGCAGTGAAAGGTTTGTGGCCTCTGGAAACACCATATATTTT
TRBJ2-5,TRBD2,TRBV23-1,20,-,CASSHPPGSTSGGPPETQYF,TGCGCCAGCAGTCACCCTCCCGGCTCGACTAGCGGGGGCCCGCCGGAGACCCAGTACTTC
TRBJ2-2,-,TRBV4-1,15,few,CASSQILLNTGELFF,TGCGCCAGCAGCCAGATACTACTTAACACCGGGGAGCTGTTTTTT
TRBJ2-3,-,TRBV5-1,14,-,CASSFGAGTDTQYF,-
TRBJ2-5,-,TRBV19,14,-,CASSTGPARETQYF,TGTGCCAGTAGTACCGGACCTGCGCGAGAGACCCAGTACTTC
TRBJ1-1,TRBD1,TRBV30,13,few,CASRQGQNTEAFF,TGTGCCTCCCGACAGGGGCAGAACACTGAAGCTTTCTTT
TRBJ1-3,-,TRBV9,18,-,CASSVEIGRSGSGNTIYF,TGTGCCAGCAGCGTAGAAATAGGCCGTTCGGGTTCTGGAAACACCATATATTTT
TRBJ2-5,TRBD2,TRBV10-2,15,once,CASRPGTSGEETQYF,TGCGCCAGCCGACCAGGGACTAGCGGTGAAGAGACCCAGTACTTC
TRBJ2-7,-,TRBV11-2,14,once,CASSLVTGTGEQYF,TGTGCCAGCAGCTTAGTCACAGGGACGGGAGAGCAGTACTTC
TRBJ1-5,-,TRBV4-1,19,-,CASSQELRGASPYRQPQHF,TGCGCCAGCAGCCAAGAGCTACGGGGCGCCAGCCCATATCGTCAGCCCCAGCATTTT
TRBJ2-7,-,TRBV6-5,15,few,CASSLTQGATYEQYF,TGTGCCAGCAGCCTTACACAGGGTGCCACCTACGAGCAGTACTTC
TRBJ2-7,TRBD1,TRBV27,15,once,CASSPHGQGANEQYF,TGTGCCAGCAGTCCCCATGGACAGGGGGCTAACGAGCAGTACTTC
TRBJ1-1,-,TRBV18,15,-,CASLGFTGPNTEAFF,TGTGCCAGCCTCGGCTTTACGGGACCGAACACTGAAGCTTTCTTT
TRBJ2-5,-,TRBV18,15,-,CASSPPHGQQETQYF,TGTGCCAGCTCACCACCCCATGGACAGCAAGAGACCCAGTACTTC
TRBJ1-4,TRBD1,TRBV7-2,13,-,CASSPDRGEKLFF,TGTGCCAGCAGCCCCGACAGGGGGGAAAAACTGTTTTTT
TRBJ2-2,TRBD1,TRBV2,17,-,CASSGRGNYLDTGELFF,TGTGCCAGCAGTGGCAGGGGGAACTACCTAGACACCGGGGAGCTGTTTTTT
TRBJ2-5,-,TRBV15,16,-,CATSRGGLAARETQYF,TGTGCCACCAGCAGAGGGGGGCTAGCGGCCCGGGAGACCCAGTACTTC
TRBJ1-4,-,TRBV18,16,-,CASSPLGAANNEKLFF,TGTGCCAGCTCACCACTTGGCGCGGCCAATAATGAAAAACTGTTTTTT
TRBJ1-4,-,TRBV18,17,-,CASSPGKGSLTNEKLFF,TGTGCCAGCTCACCAGGGAAGGGAAGTTTAACTAATGAAAAACTGTTTTTT
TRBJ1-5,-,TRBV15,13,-,CATSWYSNQPQHF,TGTGCCACCAGCTGGTATAGCAATCAGCCCCAGCATTTT
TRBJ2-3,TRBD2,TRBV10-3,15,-,CAIRASGGPTDTQYF,TGTGCCATCAGGGCTAGCGGGGGGCCCACAGATACGCAGTATTTT
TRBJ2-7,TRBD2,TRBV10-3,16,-,CAIRRDGGVSSYEQYF,TGTGCCATCAGACGGGACGGGGGGGTTAGCTCCTACGAGCAGTACTTC
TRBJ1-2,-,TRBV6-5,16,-,CASSYSLGVGMNGYTF,TGTGCCAGCAGTTACTCGTTGGGGGTGGGTATGAATGGCTACACCTTC
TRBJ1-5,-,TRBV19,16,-,CASSMVFRGSNQPQHF,TGTGCCAGTAGTATGGTTTTTAGGGGGAGCAATCAGCCCCAGCATTTT
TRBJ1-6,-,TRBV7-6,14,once,CASSLAGVNSPLHF,TGTGCCAGCAGCTTAGCAGGGGTTAATTCACCCCTCCACTTT
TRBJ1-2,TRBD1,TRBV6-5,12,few,CASTWGTGSYTF,TGTGCCAGCACTTGGGGGACAGGGAGCTACACCTTC
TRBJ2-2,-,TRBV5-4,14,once,CASSLEGNTGELFF,TGTGCCAGCAGCTTGGAGGGGAACACCGGGGAGCTGTTTTTT
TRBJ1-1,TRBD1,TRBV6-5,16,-,CASSYGTINRGQEAFF,TGTGCCAGCAGTTACGGTACTATTAACAGGGGACAAGAAGCTTTCTTT
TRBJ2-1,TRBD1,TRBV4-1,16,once,CASSQAGTGDANEQFF,TGCGCCAGCAGCCAAGCCGGGACAGGGGATGCCAATGAGCAGTTCTTC
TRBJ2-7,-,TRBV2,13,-,CASSIRGSYEQYF,TGTGCCAGCAGCATACGGGGCTCCTACGAGCAGTACTTC
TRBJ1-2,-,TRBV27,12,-,CASSSRVDGYTF,TGTGCCAGCAGTTCCAGGGTGGATGGCTACACCTTC
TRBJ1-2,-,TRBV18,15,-,CASSPGQGGNYGYTF,TGTGCCAGCTCACCAGGTCAGGGTGGTAATTATGGCTACACCTTC
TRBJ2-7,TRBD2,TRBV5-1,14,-,CASSYPIAGEQETF,TGCGCCAGCAGCTACCCGATAGCGGGGGAGCAGGAAACATTC
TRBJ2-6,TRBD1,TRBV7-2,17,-,CASSKNRGTSGANVLTF,TGTGCCAGCAGCAAGAACAGGGGCACCTCTGGGGCCAACGTCCTGACTTTC
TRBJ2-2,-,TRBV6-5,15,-,CASRSMTPKGGELFF,TGTGCCAGCAGATCAATGACCCCCAAGGGAGGGGAGCTGTTTTTT
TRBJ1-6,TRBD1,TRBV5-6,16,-,CASSLGAGTGESPLHF,TGTGCCAGCAGCTTGGGCGCCGGGACAGGGGAATCACCCCTCCACTTT
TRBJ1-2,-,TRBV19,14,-,CASSNDGTNYGYTF,TGTGCCAGTAGTAACGACGGGACAAACTATGGCTACACCTTC
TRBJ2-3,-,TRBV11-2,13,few,CASSFLGPDTQYF,TGTGCCAGCAGCTTTCTAGGGCCAGATACGCAGTATTTT
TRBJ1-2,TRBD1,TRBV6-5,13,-,CASRGQGVYGYTF,TGTGCCAGCCGGGGACAGGGGGTCTATGGCTACACCTTC
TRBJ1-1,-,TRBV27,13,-,CASRNLGGTEAFF,TGTGCCAGCAGAAACTTGGGGGGAACTGAAGCTTTCTTT
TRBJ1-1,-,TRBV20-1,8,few,CRTTEAFF,TGCAGGACGACTGAAGCTTTCTTT
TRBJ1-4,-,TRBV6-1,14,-,CASRGSVLEEKLFF,TGTGCCAGCAGGGGGTCAGTGTTGGAAGAAAAACTGTTTTTT
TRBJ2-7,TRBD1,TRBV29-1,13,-,CSAGTGGPYEQYF,TGCAGCGCCGGGACAGGGGGTCCCTACGAGCAGTACTTC
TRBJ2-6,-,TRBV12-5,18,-,CASGPLGFRIPGANVLTF,TGTGCTAGTGGTCCCCTCGGGTTTAGGATCCCTGGGGCCAACGTCCTGACTTTC
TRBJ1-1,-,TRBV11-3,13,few,CASSLTGNTEAFF,TGTGCCAGCAGCTTAACAGGAAACACTGAAGCTTTCTTT
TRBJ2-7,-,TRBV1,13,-,CTSSPGDSYEQYF,TGCACCAGCAGCCCCGGGGACAGCTACGAGCAGTACTTC
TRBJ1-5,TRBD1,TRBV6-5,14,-,CASSRDRPNQPQHF,TGTGCCAGCAGTCGGGACAGACCTAATCAGCCCCAGCATTTT
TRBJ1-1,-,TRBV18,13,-,CASSPPVAVEAFF,TGTGCCAGCTCACCACCGGTGGCGGTTGAAGCTTTCTTT
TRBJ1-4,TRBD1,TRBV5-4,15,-,CASSPRQGSNEKLFF,TGTGCCAGCAGCCCCCGACAGGGCTCTAATGAAAAACTGTTTTTT
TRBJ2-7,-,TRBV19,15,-,CASSIAGRGGHEQYF,TGTGCCAGTAGTATAGCAGGCAGGGGAGGGCACGAGCAGTACTTC